These 12 T cell receptor beta chains came from one sample sequenced in a study of OX40 agonist ivuxolimab in advanced cancers. Sequencing used immunoSEQ multiplex PCR; TCRdb keeps in-frame clones, though not all of them. The table includes some 61,000 clones, roughly 81% detected once. Sequenced here: CD4+ or CD8+ T cells sorted from blood, sampled in a trial of the OX40 agonist ivuxolimab. The receptor set was obtained from an adult with an advanced solid tumor such as melanoma, head and neck, liver or kidney cancer.

This sequence joins TRBV9 and TRBJ2-1; the match to TRBD2 covers 10 bases. V was clipped by 0 bases and J by 6 bases; unmatched bases: 6. The CDR3 runs to 16 residues. Germline assignment: CDR1 SGDLS and CDR2 YYNGEE. CDR3 nucleotides: TGTGCCAGCAGCGTAGTAGCGGGGGGAGGAGGCAATGAGCAGTTCTTC. This gives the protein CASSVVAGGGGNEQFF.

In its sample, this clone was seen a few times. The genes are TRBV5-6 and TRBJ1-2; 11 bases match TRBD1. The CDR3 sequence is 19 residues long. CDR1 SGHDT and CDR2 YYEEEE come from the germline V gene. V lost 0 bases to trimming and J lost 2 bases; unmatched junction nucleotides: 12. CDR3 protein: CASSLGPGQGGRRNYGYTF. For the CDR3, the DNA is TGTGCCAGCAGCTTGGGGCCGGGACAGGGGGGCCGGCGGAACTATGGCTACACCTTC.

The CDR3 loop reads CASIRTGSPLHF. The CDR3 nucleotides read TGTGCCAGCATCAGGACGGGTTCACCCCTCCACTTT. This chain joins TRBV6-1 and TRBJ1-6; unclear D gene. V lost 7 bases, J lost 9 bases, and 10 bases lay in between. The CDR3 contains 12 residues. Germline values: CDR1 MNHNS, CDR2 SASEGT.

This sequence joins TRBV27 and TRBJ2-7; D call uncertain. Germline values: CDR1 MNHEY, CDR2 SMNVEV (reference sequence). V lost 3 bases, J lost 1 base, and 7 bases lay in between. The CDR3 consists of 13 residues. This CDR3 reads CASSFDTSYEQYF. In DNA, the CDR3 is TGTGCCAGCAGTTTTGACACTTCCTACGAGCAGTACTTC.

The V call is TRBV2, the J call TRBJ2-7, with D possibly TRBD1 on 6 matching bases. The V gene lost 6 bases and the J gene lost 1 base, with 13 bases spanning the gap. The germline V gene has CDR1 SNHLY and CDR2 FYNNEI. CDR3 size: 14 residues. CDR3 loop: CASRPGTLSYEQYF. In DNA, the CDR3 is TGTGCCAGCAGACCCGGGACACTTTCCTACGAGCAGTACTTC. Complete variable domain (other parts from reference TRBV2 and TRBJ2-7): EPEVTQTPSHQVTQMGQEVILRCVPISNHLYFYWYRQILGQKVEFLVSFYNNEISEKSEIFDDQFSVERPDGSNFTLKIRSTKLEDSAMYFCASRPGTLSYEQYFGPGTRLTVT.

This clone has a handful of counts. The J gene is TRBJ1-2, the V gene TRBV5-1; D is undetermined. The ends were cut back, 2 bases at V and 0 bases at J, with 14 bases in the middle. CDR1 is SGHRS, CDR2 YFSETQ, per germline. This CDR3 contains 16 residues. CDR3 sequence (DNA): TGCGCCAGCAGCTTCTCCCGGACGGACTCTAACTATGGCTACACCTTC. Amino acids: CASSFSRTDSNYGYTF.

The V gene is TRBV2, the J gene TRBJ2-1; the D is unclear. Trimming removed 1 base from V and 0 bases from J, with 7 bases in between. The V gene's germline CDR1 is SNHLY and CDR2 FYNNEI. The CDR3 length is 15 residues. The CDR3 bases are TGTGCCAGCAGTGAAGGAGGATTCTCCTACAATGAGCAGTTCTTC. Translation gives CASSEGGFSYNEQFF.

V gene TRBV19 combines with J gene TRBJ2-7; possibly TRBD2 for D (5 bases). The CDR3 is 14 residues long. V lost 3 bases and J 3 bases, leaving 12 bases between the germline ends. Germline V gene sequence: CDR1 LNHDA, CDR2 SQIVND (reference sequence). Written as DNA, the CDR3 is TGTGCCAGTAGTATTGCATACGGGGACTACGAGCAGTACTTC. Protein: CASSIAYGDYEQYF. Drawing the rest from reference TRBV19 and TRBJ2-7, the complete variable domain is DGGITQSPKYLFRKEGQNVTLSCEQNLNHDAMYWYRQDPGQGLRLIYYSQIVNDFQKGDIAEGYSVSREKKESFPLTVTSAQKNPTAFYLCASSIAYGDYEQYFGPGTRLTVT.

This chain joins TRBV19 and TRBJ1-1, with no clear D. The CDR3 consists of 16 residues. CDR1 is LNHDA and CDR2 is SQIVND in the germline V gene (reference sequence). Trimming removed 4 bases from V and 7 bases from J, with 22 bases in between. CDR3 sequence (DNA): TGTGCCAGTAGTACCACGGGGATGATGGGGAAGAGTGAAGCTTTCTTT. This codes for CASSTTGMMGKSEAFF.

V gene TRBV29-1 combines with J gene TRBJ1-2; weak D call: TRBD1 (6 bases). Trimming cost V 1 base and J 1 base, with 13 bases left between them. CDR1 and CDR2 (germline): SQVTM, ANQGSEA. The CDR3 is 15 amino acids. The CDR3: CSVEVPDSLNYGYTF. CDR3 DNA: TGCAGCGTTGAAGTCCCGGACAGCCTTAACTATGGCTACACCTTC. The full variable domain, its missing parts supplied by reference TRBV29-1 and TRBJ1-2, is SAVISQKPSRDICQRGTSLTIQCQVDSQVTMMFWYRQQPGQSLTLIATANQGSEATYESGFVIDKFPISRPNLTFSTLTVSNMSPEDSSIYLCSVEVPDSLNYGYTFGSGTRLTVV.

J is TRBJ1-2 and V is TRBV6-5, with TRBD1 identical over 7 bases. CDR1 and CDR2 from the germline V gene are MNHEY and SVGAGI. Trimming removed 6 bases from V and 1 base from J; junction bases left unmatched: 5. CDR3 length equals 14 residues. The CDR3 spells CASSQTGVNYGYTF. CDR3 DNA sequence: TGTGCCAGCAGCCAAACAGGGGTTAACTATGGCTACACCTTC.

J is TRBJ2-7 and V is TRBV6-5; TRBD2 matches 13 bases. V lost 6 bases and J lost 10; bases outside the gene matches: 9. This CDR3 has 14 amino acids. From germline, CDR1 is MNHEY and CDR2 SVGAGI. The CDR3 bases are TGTGCCAGCAGAGCCGGGACTAGCGGGACGGGACAGTACTTC. The encoded protein is CASRAGTSGTGQYF.